This TCR beta chain was retrieved from a study of cytomegalovirus exposure and HLA in healthy donors. Findings and limits, study-wide: The listing of 150 to 200 TCR beta chains classed them as cytomegalovirus-associated. While the bulk of TCR sequences proved rare, some public TCRs turned up in many donors.

As to this clone: Its antigen is as yet unknown.

Method: immunoSEQ multiplex PCR; TCRdb's copy keeps in-frame clones and lacks some. The data hold fewer than 100,000 clones, with roughly 93% observed a single time. The CDR3 is 14 residues long. The V end was cut by 1 base, the J end by 5 bases, with 12 bases between. Germline values: CDR1 KGHSH, CDR2 LQKENI. This chain links TRBV18 with TRBJ2-7; D may be TRBD1 (6 bases). Sequenced material: PBMCs. The receptor was derived from a man aged 25 to 45 in good health and CMV-seronegative. The CDR3 region is CASSPLQGINEQYF. As DNA, the CDR3 is TGTGCCAGCTCACCACTTCAGGGGATAAACGAGCAGTACTTC.